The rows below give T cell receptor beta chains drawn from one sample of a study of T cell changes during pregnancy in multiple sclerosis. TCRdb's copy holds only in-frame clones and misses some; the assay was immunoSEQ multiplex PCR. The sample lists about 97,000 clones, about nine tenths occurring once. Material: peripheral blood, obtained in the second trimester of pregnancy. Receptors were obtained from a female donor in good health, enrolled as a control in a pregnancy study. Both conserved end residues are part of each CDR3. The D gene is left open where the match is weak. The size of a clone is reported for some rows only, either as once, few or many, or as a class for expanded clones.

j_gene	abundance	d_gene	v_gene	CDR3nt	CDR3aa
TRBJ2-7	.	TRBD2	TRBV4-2	TGTGCCAGCAGCCAAGAATCGCGGGGGGGAGCCTACGAGCAGTACTTC	CASSQESRGGAYEQYF
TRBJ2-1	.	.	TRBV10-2	TGCGCCAGCAGTGAGGGCGCGGGGCTATCCTACAATGAGCAGTTCTTC	CASSEGAGLSYNEQFF
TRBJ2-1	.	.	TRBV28	TGTGCCAGCAGTTCCGTGGGGGAGGAGTCCTACAATGAGCAGTTCTTC	CASSSVGEESYNEQFF
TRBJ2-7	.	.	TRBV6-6	TGTGCCAGCAGCGACCGGGGCGAGCAGTACTTC	CASSDRGEQYF
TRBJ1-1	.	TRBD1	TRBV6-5	TGTGCCAGCAGTATTTACAGGGGGGAGAACACTGAAGCTTTCTTT	CASSIYRGENTEAFF
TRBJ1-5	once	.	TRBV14	TGTGCCAGCAGCCAAGAACTTCTCGTAATCAATCAGCCCCAGCATTTT	CASSQELLVINQPQHF
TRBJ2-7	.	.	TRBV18	TGTGCCAGCTCACCGGGGGACTCGTCCTACGAGCAGTACTTC	CASSPGDSSYEQYF
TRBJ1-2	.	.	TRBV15	TGTGCCACCAGCAGAGACAGGCCTCTTAACTATGGCTACACCTTC	CATSRDRPLNYGYTF
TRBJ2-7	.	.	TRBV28	TGTGCCAGCAGCCGGACTTTCTCCTACGAGCAGTACTTC	CASSRTFSYEQYF
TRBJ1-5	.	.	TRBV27	TGTGCCAGCAGTTTGAGTGGCAATCAGCCCCAGCATTTT	CASSLSGNQPQHF
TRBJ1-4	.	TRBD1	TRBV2	TGTGCCAGCAGTAAACAGGGGGCAAACAATGAAAAACTGTTTTTT	CASSKQGANNEKLFF
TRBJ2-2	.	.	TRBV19	TGTGCCAGTAGTCCGACTCCTACCGGGGAGCTGTTTTTT	CASSPTPTGELFF
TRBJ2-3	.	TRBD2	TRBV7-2	TGTGCCAGCAGCTTAACCGGGACTAGCGGTCCCACAGATACGCAGTATTTT	CASSLTGTSGPTDTQYF
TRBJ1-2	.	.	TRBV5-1	TGCGCCAGCAGCTTGGTTCCCAGGGGCCCCTATGGCTACACCTTC	CASSLVPRGPYGYTF
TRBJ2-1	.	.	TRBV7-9	TGTGCCAGCAGCTCCGGTCAAAGCTCCTACAATGAGCAGTTCTTC	CASSSGQSSYNEQFF
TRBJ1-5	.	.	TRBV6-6	TGTGCCAGCAGTTCCAGACAGTTGGACAATCAGCCCCAGCATTTT	CASSSRQLDNQPQHF
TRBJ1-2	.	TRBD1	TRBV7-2	TGTGCCAGCAGCTTAGCGCCGCCCAGGGGGCTCGACTATGGCTACACCTTC	CASSLAPPRGLDYGYTF
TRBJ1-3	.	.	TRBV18	TGTGCCAGCTCACCATCAGGGACTGGAAACACCATATATTTT	CASSPSGTGNTIYF
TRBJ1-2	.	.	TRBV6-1	TGTGCCAGCAGTGGTCCCTCAGGGGCAAACGGCTACACCTTC	CASSGPSGANGYTF
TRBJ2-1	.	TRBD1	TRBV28	TGTGCCAGCAGTCGAAACAGGGGTGGTGAGCAGTTCTTC	CASSRNRGGEQFF
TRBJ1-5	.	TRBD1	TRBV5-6	TGTGCCAGCAGCTTCGGGACAGGGGATTCTGGTCAGCCCCAGCATTTT	CASSFGTGDSGQPQHF
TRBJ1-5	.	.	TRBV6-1	TGTGCCAGCAGTGAGCTTAGCAGGGGTCTGAATCAGCCCCAGCATTTT	CASSELSRGLNQPQHF